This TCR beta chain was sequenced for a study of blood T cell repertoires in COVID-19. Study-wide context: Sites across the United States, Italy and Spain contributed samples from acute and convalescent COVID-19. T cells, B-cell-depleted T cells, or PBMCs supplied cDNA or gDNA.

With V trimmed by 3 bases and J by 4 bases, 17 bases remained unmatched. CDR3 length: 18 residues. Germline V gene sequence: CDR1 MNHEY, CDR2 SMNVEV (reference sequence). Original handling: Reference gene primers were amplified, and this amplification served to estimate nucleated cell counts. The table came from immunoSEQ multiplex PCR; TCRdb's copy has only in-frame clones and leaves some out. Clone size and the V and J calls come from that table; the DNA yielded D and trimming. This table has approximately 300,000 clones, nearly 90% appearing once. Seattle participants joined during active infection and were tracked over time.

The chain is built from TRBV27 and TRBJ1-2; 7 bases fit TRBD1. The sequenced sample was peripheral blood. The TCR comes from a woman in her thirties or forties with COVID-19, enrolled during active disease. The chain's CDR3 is CASSFQGRGAGSSYGYTF. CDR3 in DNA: TGTGCCAGCAGTTTTCAGGGCAGGGGGGCCGGGTCGAGCTATGGCTACACCTTC.